The 8 T cell receptor beta chains given below trace back to one sample, sequenced in a study of blood T cell repertoires in COVID-19. The repertoire was sequenced with immunoSEQ multiplex PCR; TCRdb's copy has only in-frame clones and lacks some. This sample has 150,000 to 200,000 clones; 65% to 90% occur once, and the top ten carry 7.5% to 10%. The sample taken for sequencing was peripheral blood. The receptor set was obtained from a man in his fifties with active or convalescent COVID-19.

This clone was seen once. V and J are TRBV2 and TRBJ1-2, with D perhaps matching TRBD1 (6 bases). Germline-derived CDR1 and CDR2 are SNHLY and FYNNEI. The length of the CDR3 is 14 residues. Trimming removed 6 bases from V and 5 bases from J, with 16 bases in between. This chain's CDR3 is CASREQGLSYGYTF. CDR3 bases: TGTGCCAGCAGGGAACAGGGATTGAGTTATGGCTACACCTTC. Drawing the rest from reference TRBV2 and TRBJ1-2, the complete variable domain is EPEVTQTPSHQVTQMGQEVILRCVPISNHLYFYWYRQILGQKVEFLVSFYNNEISEKSEIFDDQFSVERPDGSNFTLKIRSTKLEDSAMYFCASREQGLSYGYTFGSGTRLTVV.

The chain links TRBV12-3 or TRBV12-4 to TRBJ2-7, with D uncertain. The CDR3 runs to 12 residues. V lost 2 bases to trimming and J lost 7 bases, with 9 bases between them. The CDR3 DNA reads as TGTGCCAGCAGTTTAATAATCCGTGAGCAGTACTTC. Amino acids: CASSLIIREQYF.

The chain joins TRBV9 to TRBJ1-1, with 7 nucleotides matching TRBD1. After removal of 1 base from V and 1 base from J, the junction contained 4 bases not matched to a gene. The CDR3 totals 15 residues. Germline V gene lookup returns CDR1 SGDLS and CDR2 YYNGEE. The CDR3 reads CASSVQGQQNTEAFF. The CDR3 bases are TGTGCCAGCAGCGTACAGGGACAGCAGAACACTGAAGCTTTCTTT.

V and J are TRBV12-3 or TRBV12-4 and TRBJ2-5; D call uncertain. CDR3 size: 13 residues. Trimming removed 3 bases at V and 7 bases at J, with 12 bases between. This CDR3 is CASSFPGKGTQYF. The CDR3 DNA is TGTGCCAGCAGTTTTCCGGGTAAAGGGACCCAGTACTTC.

The J gene is TRBJ2-2, the V gene TRBV5-5, with TRBD2 matching over 7 bases. With V trimmed by 0 bases and J by 1 base, 3 bases remained unmatched. The germline gives CDR1 SGHKS, CDR2 YYEKEE (reference sequence). This CDR3 region has 16 residues. The CDR3 coding sequence is TGTGCCAGCAGCTTGGCGCCTAGCGGGAACACCGGGGAGCTGTTTTTT. This codes for CASSLAPSGNTGELFF.

The gene calls are TRBV18 and TRBJ1-5, with 7 positions matching TRBD1. This CDR3 is 16 amino acids long. Trimming at V came to 3 bases and at J to 8 bases, leaving 13 bases not matched to a gene. CDR1 KGHSH and CDR2 LQKENI come from the germline V gene. The CDR3 protein is CASSPPRGTEGKPQHF. For the CDR3, the DNA is TGTGCCAGCTCACCCCCCAGGGGGACAGAAGGAAAGCCCCAGCATTTT.

V usage is TRBV2 and J usage is TRBJ1-5; TRBD1 agrees at 9 bases. The CDR3 extends over 16 amino acids. Germline V gives CDR1 SNHLY, CDR2 FYNNEI. The V and J ends lost 4 bases and 1 base, in that order; junction bases with no gene match: 5. CDR3 DNA sequence: TGTGCCAGCAGTGGTCAGGACAGGGGAAGCAATCAGCCCCAGCATTTT. It is translated as CASSGQDRGSNQPQHF.

This rearrangement joins TRBV30 to TRBJ1-1; a weak D match, TRBD1 (6 bases). Germline CDR1 is GTSNPN and CDR2 is SVGIG (reference sequence). CDR3 length: 17 residues. V shed 4 bases and J shed 2 bases, with 23 bases lying between them. CDR3 protein: CAWKVRGLKLGNTEAFF. CDR3 coding DNA: TGTGCCTGGAAGGTGCGGGGGCTCAAGTTAGGCAACACTGAAGCTTTCTTT.